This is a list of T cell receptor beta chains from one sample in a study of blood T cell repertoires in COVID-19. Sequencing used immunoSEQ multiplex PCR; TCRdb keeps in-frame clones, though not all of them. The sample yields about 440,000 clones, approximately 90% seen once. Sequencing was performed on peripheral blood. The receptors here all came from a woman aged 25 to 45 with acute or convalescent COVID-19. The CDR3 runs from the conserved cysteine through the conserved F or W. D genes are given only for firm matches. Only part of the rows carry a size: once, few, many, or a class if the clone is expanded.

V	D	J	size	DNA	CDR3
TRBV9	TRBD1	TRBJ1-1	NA	TGTGCCAGCAGAGGAAGACAGGGGGCCACTGAAGCTTTCTTT	CASRGRQGATEAFF
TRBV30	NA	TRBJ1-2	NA	TGTGCCTGGAGTGTAAGCGGGCACTATGGCTACACCTTC	CAWSVSGHYGYTF
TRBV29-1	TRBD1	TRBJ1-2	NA	TGCAGCGTTCAACAGGGGGGAAGGGTCTACACCTTC	CSVQQGGRVYTF
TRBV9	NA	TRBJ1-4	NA	TGTGCCAGCAGCCCGGAGGCGCGGGTACCCTTGGATGAAAAACTGTTTTTT	CASSPEARVPLDEKLFF
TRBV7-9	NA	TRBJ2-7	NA	TGTGCCAGCAGTTTTAACAGGGACTACGAGCAGTACTTC	CASSFNRDYEQYF
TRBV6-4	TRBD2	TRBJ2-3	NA	TGTGCCAGCAGTGACTCGGCGCTAGCGGGGGGGGATACGCAGTATTTT	CASSDSALAGGDTQYF
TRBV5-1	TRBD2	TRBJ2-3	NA	TGCGCCAGCAGCCAAACAGCGGGGGGCCCCACAGATACGCAGTATTTT	CASSQTAGGPTDTQYF
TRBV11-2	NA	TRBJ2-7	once	TGTGCCAGCAGCTACCGACAAAGCTCCTACGAGCAGTACTTC	CASSYRQSSYEQYF
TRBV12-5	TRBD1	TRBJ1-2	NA	TGTGCTAGTGGTCAAAGGGACAGGGGGATTGAGGGCTACACCTTC	CASGQRDRGIEGYTF
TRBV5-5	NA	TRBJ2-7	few	TGTGCCAGCAGCTCTACAGGTTACGAGCAGTACTTC	CASSSTGYEQYF
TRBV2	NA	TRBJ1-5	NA	TGTGCCAGCAGTGAAGAACACCGTAGCAATCAGCCCCAGCATTTT	CASSEEHRSNQPQHF
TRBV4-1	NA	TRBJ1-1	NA	TGCGCCAGCAGCCAAGATAACGGGGGGAGGACTGAAGCTTTCTTT	CASSQDNGGRTEAFF
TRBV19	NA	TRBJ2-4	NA	TGTGCCAGTAGTTCCTCCCGACAGGGAGGCATTCAGTACTTC	CASSSSRQGGIQYF
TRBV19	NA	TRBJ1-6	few	TGTGCCAGTAGTGGGCTGAGGGCAGTTGGACCCCTCCACTTT	CASSGLRAVGPLHF
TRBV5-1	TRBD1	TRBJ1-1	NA	TGCGCCAGCAGCTTGACAGGGGGAAAGAACACTGAAGCTTTCTTT	CASSLTGGKNTEAFF
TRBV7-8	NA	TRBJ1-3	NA	TGTGCCAGCAGCCCAACAATTGAGGCTGGAAACACCATATATTTT	CASSPTIEAGNTIYF
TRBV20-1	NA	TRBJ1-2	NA	TGCAGTGCTAAGGGGGGCTACACCTTC	CSAKGGYTF
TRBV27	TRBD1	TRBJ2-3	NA	TGTGCCAGCAGTTTTTCCTTCCGGGACAGGGGGGCGGATACGCAGTATTTT	CASSFSFRDRGADTQYF
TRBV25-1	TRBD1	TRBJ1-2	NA	TGTGCCAGCAGTGAAGGGCAGGGGGCCTATGGCTACACCTTC	CASSEGQGAYGYTF
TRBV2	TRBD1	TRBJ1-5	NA	TGTGCCAGCAGCGGGCAGGGGGCGCAGCCCCAGCATTTT	CASSGQGAQPQHF
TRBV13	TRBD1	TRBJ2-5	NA	TGTGCCAGCAGCTCCGGGACAGGGAGGCGAGAGACCCAGTACTTC	CASSSGTGRRETQYF
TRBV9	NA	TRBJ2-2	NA	TGTGCCAGCAGCTCGAGCGGGGAGCTGTTTTTT	CASSSSGELFF
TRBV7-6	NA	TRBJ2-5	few	TGTGCCAGCACCCATCGGGGAACAATACAAGAGACCCAGTACTTC	CASTHRGTIQETQYF
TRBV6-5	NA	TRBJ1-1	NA	TGTGCCAGGACTACTTCTAAGCATGAAGCTTTCTTT	CARTTSKHEAFF
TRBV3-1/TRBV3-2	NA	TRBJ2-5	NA	TGTGCCAGCAGCCACCTGGGGGCGGTGGAGACCCAGTACTTC	CASSHLGAVETQYF
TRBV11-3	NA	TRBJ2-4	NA	TGTGCCAGCAGCCAAGGAGGGGAGAGGAACATTCAGTACTTC	CASSQGGERNIQYF
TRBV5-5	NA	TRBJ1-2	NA	TGTGCCAGCAGCCAATCACGCGGCTATGGCTACACCTTC	CASSQSRGYGYTF
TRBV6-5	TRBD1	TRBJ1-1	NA	TGTGCCAGCATAGGACAGGGTGACGCTTTCTTT	CASIGQGDAFF
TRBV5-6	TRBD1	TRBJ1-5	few	TGTGCCAGCAGCGGGACAGGGGACAGGAATCAGCCCCAGCATTTT	CASSGTGDRNQPQHF
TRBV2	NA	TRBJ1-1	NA	TGTGCCAGCACCGCCCGTAGGAACACTGAAGCTTTCTTT	CASTARRNTEAFF
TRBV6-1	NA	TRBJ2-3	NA	TGTGCCAGCACTCCAGCGGGCACAGATACGCAGTATTTT	CASTPAGTDTQYF
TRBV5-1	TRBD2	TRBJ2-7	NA	TGCGCCAGCAGCTTGGGTGCCTGGACTAGGCCCTACGAGCAGTACTTC	CASSLGAWTRPYEQYF
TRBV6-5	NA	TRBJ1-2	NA	TGTGCCAGCACCCAGACGCGGGGATCCTATGGCTACACCTTC	CASTQTRGSYGYTF
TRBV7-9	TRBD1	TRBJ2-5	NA	TGTGCCAGCAGCTTATTGGACAGGGGCCGGGAGACCCAGTACTTC	CASSLLDRGRETQYF
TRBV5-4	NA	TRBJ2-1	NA	TGTGCCAGCAGCTTGGCCGCAGGGTATCAGTTCTTC	CASSLAAGYQFF
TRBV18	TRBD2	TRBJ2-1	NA	TGTGCCAGCTCACCTGACTGGGGGGAGGGTGAGCAGTTCTTC	CASSPDWGEGEQFF
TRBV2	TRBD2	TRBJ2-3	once	TGTGCCAGCAGTAGGTGGACTAGCGGAGTGGGCACAGATACGCAGTATTTT	CASSRWTSGVGTDTQYF
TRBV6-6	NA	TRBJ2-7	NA	TGTGCCAGCAGTTACGCTAGCGCCCCCTACGAGCAGTACTTC	CASSYASAPYEQYF
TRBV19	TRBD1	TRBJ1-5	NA	TGTGCCAGTAGTAGACAGGGGCTGGGTAGCAATCAGCCCCAGCATTTT	CASSRQGLGSNQPQHF
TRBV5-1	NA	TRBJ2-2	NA	TGCGCCACCAAGTTTATGAGTCCCGACACCGGGGAGCTGTTTTTT	CATKFMSPDTGELFF
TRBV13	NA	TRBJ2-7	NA	TGTGCCAGCAGCTTAGCGGGTATCGCCTACGAGCAGTACTTC	CASSLAGIAYEQYF
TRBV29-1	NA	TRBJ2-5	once	TGCAGCGTTGTGCCAGGGGAGGGAGAGACCCAGTACTTC	CSVVPGEGETQYF
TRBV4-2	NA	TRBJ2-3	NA	TGTGCCAGCAGCCAAGGGGGGGGCCCAGATACGCAGTATTTT	CASSQGGGPDTQYF
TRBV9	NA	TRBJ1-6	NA	TGTGCCAGCAGCGGGGGGGGGCTCAATTCACCCCTCCACTTT	CASSGGGLNSPLHF
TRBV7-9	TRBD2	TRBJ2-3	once	TGTGCCACCCCCCCGCCGGGCGGGGGAAGCACAGATACGCAGTATTTT	CATPPPGGGSTDTQYF
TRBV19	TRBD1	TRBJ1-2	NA	TGTGCCAGTAGTATTCTATTTGGACAGGGGGCGTCTGACTATGGCTACACCTTC	CASSILFGQGASDYGYTF
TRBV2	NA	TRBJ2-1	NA	TGTGCCAGCAGTGAAAACGGCCTAGTCTACAATGAGCAGTTCTTC	CASSENGLVYNEQFF
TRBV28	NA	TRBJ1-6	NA	TGTGCCAGCAGTTCCCCGGACAACTCCTATAATTCACCCCTCCACTTT	CASSSPDNSYNSPLHF